This T cell receptor (beta chain) was obtained from a study of blood T cells in healthy people across ages. The people who gave samples were healthy Caucasians from Russia, aged roughly 6 to 95. Every donor provided approximately 10 milliliters of peripheral blood. In its sample, this clonotype was seen a few times. What it binds is unknown. The CDR3 totals 15 residues. V shed 1 base and J 9 bases; nucleotides not matched to a gene: 6. The V gene's germline CDR1 is SGHDT and CDR2 YYEEEE. Together with a sample-barcoded 5' primer, a J-beta primer mix was included in a second PCR lasting about 6 to 11 cycles. TCRdb recomputed calls from the 5' RACE reads with MiXCR, one row per CDR3 protein. The table includes around 820,000 distinct CDR3 sequences, 25% detected once. Study-level findings and limits: Higher diversity and more naive CD4+ cells were features of long-lived donors, compared to aged donors.

A further study also used this sample, focusing on T cells of mothers and their children.

The clonotype originates from a boy under 18 in good health. The source material was blood. The chain recombines TRBV5-6 with TRBJ2-1, with 11 positions matching TRBD2. CDR3 region: CASSLLAGGRGEQFF. For the CDR3, the DNA is TGTGCCAGCAGCTTGCTAGCGGGGGGAAGGGGTGAGCAGTTCTTC.